Listed below are T cell receptor beta chains from one sample, sequenced in a study of T cells in Graves' hyperthyroidism and ophthalmopathy. TCRdb fed the multiplex PCR reads into MiXCR, producing one record per CDR3 protein. The sample consists of about 380,000 distinct CDR3 sequences, around 13% of them appearing once. The sample taken for sequencing was blood. These TCRs come from a woman aged 55-69 years with Graves' hyperthyroidism. Both conserved end residues are part of each CDR3. D genes are given only for firm matches. Only some rows state a clone size, as once, few, many or a class for expanded clones.

D gene	V gene	J gene	clone size	CDR3 DNA	CDR3 protein
TRBD1	TRBV24-1	TRBJ2-1	many	TGTGCCACCAGTGAACCAGGGGGCGCCAGGGATGAGCAGTTCTTC	CATSEPGGARDEQFF
TRBD2	TRBV6-1	TRBJ2-5	NA	TGTGCCAGCAGAGGGACTAGCGGGAGAAAGGAGACCCAGTACTTC	CASRGTSGRKETQYF
TRBD1	TRBV29-1	TRBJ1-1	NA	TGCAGCGTCACCCCGACAGGGATGAACACTGAAGCTTTCTTT	CSVTPTGMNTEAFF
TRBD2	TRBV7-8	TRBJ2-1	many	TGTGCCAGCAGCTTAGTCGATCTAAGCGGGAGCTGGTATGAGCAGTTCTTC	CASSLVDLSGSWYEQFF
TRBD1	TRBV7-2	TRBJ2-7	many	TGTGCCAGCAGCTTGGACAGGGCCTCCTACGAGCAGTACTTC	CASSLDRASYEQYF
NA	TRBV19	TRBJ1-2	NA	TGTGCCAGTAGTATCAGGCAAGGAGTTAACTATGGCTACACCTTC	CASSIRQGVNYGYTF
NA	TRBV6-1	TRBJ1-6	few	TGTGCCAGCAGTGAAGGCCACGTATATAATTCACCCCTCCACTTT	CASSEGHVYNSPLHF
NA	TRBV11-2	TRBJ1-2	NA	TGTGCTAGCAGCTTAGGGGGGAGCCGCTATGGCTACACCTTC	CASSLGGSRYGYTF
TRBD2	TRBV28	TRBJ2-7	many	TGTGCCAGCAGTCCCGGGGCTAGCGGGAACTACGAGCAGTACTTC	CASSPGASGNYEQYF
TRBD2	TRBV11-3	TRBJ2-7	many	TGTGCCAGCAGCTTAATGGCGGGAGCCTCCGAGCAGTACTTC	CASSLMAGASEQYF
NA	TRBV5-8	TRBJ2-3	many	TGTGCCAGCAGCGCGCCGGGACTTAGGCCAGATACGCAGTATTTT	CASSAPGLRPDTQYF
NA	TRBV5-1	TRBJ1-1	many	TGCGCCAGCAGCTTGGATTTCGACGGATACACTGAAGCTTTCTTT	CASSLDFDGYTEAFF
NA	TRBV28	TRBJ2-7	many	TGTGCCAGCAGGCCCGGGACACCCGGGGACGAGCAGTACTTC	CASRPGTPGDEQYF
TRBD2	TRBV20-1	TRBJ2-3	few	TGCAGTGCAGTAGCGGGAGTGGCAGATACGCAGTATTTT	CSAVAGVADTQYF
NA	TRBV28	TRBJ1-4	many	TGTGCCAGCAGTTCCGGGGCCTCTCTGGGTGAAAAACTGTTTTTT	CASSSGASLGEKLFF
NA	TRBV3-1	TRBJ2-5	many	TGTGCCAGCAGCCAAGAAAGAGGGGGAGCCGAGACCCAGTACTTC	CASSQERGGAETQYF
NA	TRBV3-1	TRBJ2-1	NA	TGTGCCAGCAGGGACCGGTACTCTTCCTACAATGAGCAGTTCTTC	CASRDRYSSYNEQFF
TRBD2	TRBV27	TRBJ2-7	NA	TGTGCCAGCAGTCCGGGACTAGCGGGAATCGAGCAGTACTTC	CASSPGLAGIEQYF
TRBD2	TRBV12-5	TRBJ2-5	NA	TGTGCTAGTGGTCCAGGAGGGACTAGCGGGAGAGAAGAGACCCAGTACTTC	CASGPGGTSGREETQYF
TRBD2	TRBV11-2	TRBJ2-3	many	TGTGCCAGCAGCTTGCTCACTAGCGGGAGGGCCCTTAAGGCAGATACGCAGTATTTT	CASSLLTSGRALKADTQYF
TRBD1	TRBV7-9	TRBJ1-4	many	TGTGCCAGCAGCTTAGTCGGACAGGGGCCAACTAATGAAAAACTGTTTTTT	CASSLVGQGPTNEKLFF
TRBD2	TRBV24-1	TRBJ2-1	NA	TGTGCCACCAGTGATTGGGAGGGGGGGGGCGGACTAGCGGGAGTCAATGAGCAGTTCTTC	CATSDWEGGGGLAGVNEQFF
NA	TRBV7-9	TRBJ2-7	many	TGTGCCAGCAGCGAGGCGAGGGGACACGAGCAGTACTTC	CASSEARGHEQYF
TRBD2	TRBV30	TRBJ2-5	many	TGTGCCTGGAGCCCCTTCGGGGGGTTTCAAGAGACCCAGTACTTC	CAWSPFGGFQETQYF
TRBD1	TRBV11-3	TRBJ2-5	many	TGTGCCAGCAGCTTAGGGGGACAGATTCAAGAGACCCAGTACTTC	CASSLGGQIQETQYF
NA	TRBV5-1	TRBJ1-1	few	TGCGCCAGCAGCGTAACGACAGGGAACACTGAAGCTTTCTTT	CASSVTTGNTEAFF
NA	TRBV9	TRBJ1-4	few	TGTGCCAGCAGCGTAGACTACGGTAGGGCTAATGAAAAACTGTTTTTT	CASSVDYGRANEKLFF
NA	TRBV7-3	TRBJ2-6	many	TGTGCCAGCAGCTTAGCCAGGAGTAGGTCTGGGGCCAACGTCCTGACTTTC	CASSLARSRSGANVLTF
NA	TRBV20-1	TRBJ2-7	many	TGCAGTGCTCCTACGGACGTAGGTACCTACGAGCAGTACTTC	CSAPTDVGTYEQYF
TRBD2	TRBV7-9	TRBJ2-3	few	TGTGCCAGCAGCTCCGATGGGACTAGTGGTTGGTACACAGATACGCAGTATTTT	CASSSDGTSGWYTDTQYF
NA	TRBV11-2	TRBJ1-1	many	TGTGCCAGCAGCTACCATGGGAACACTGAAGCTTTCTTT	CASSYHGNTEAFF
NA	TRBV7-9	TRBJ2-7	many	TGTGCCAGCAGCCGCCCCCTTCTTTACAAGCAGTACTTC	CASSRPLLYKQYF
TRBD2	TRBV7-9	TRBJ2-5	many	TGTGCCAGCACCGTACCGGGACTAGTGAAGGAGACCCAGTACTTC	CASTVPGLVKETQYF
NA	TRBV4-2	TRBJ1-2	few	TGTGCCAGCAGCCAAGACCCAAACCGGAATTTGGCTAACTATGGCTACACCTTC	CASSQDPNRNLANYGYTF
NA	TRBV7-6	TRBJ2-1	many	TGTGCCAGCAGCTCAGGGGGGAATGAGCAGTTCTTC	CASSSGGNEQFF
TRBD2	TRBV6-1	TRBJ2-5	many	TGTGCCAGCATCGAACCTCTAGCGGGATACCAAGAGACCCAGTACTTC	CASIEPLAGYQETQYF
TRBD1	TRBV20-1	TRBJ2-1	many	TGCAGTGCACCAGGACAGGGGTACAATGAGCAGTTCTTC	CSAPGQGYNEQFF
TRBD1	TRBV20-1	TRBJ2-1	many	TGCAGTGCAGAACCGACAGGGCCCTACAATGAGCAGTTCTTC	CSAEPTGPYNEQFF
NA	TRBV15	TRBJ1-5	many	TGTGCCACCAGCTTGCGGGGTAGCAATCAGCCCCAGCATTTT	CATSLRGSNQPQHF
TRBD1	TRBV29-1	TRBJ1-3	many	TGCAGCGTAAACCGACAGGGGGCGCAGGGACCCTCTGGAAACACCATATATTTT	CSVNRQGAQGPSGNTIYF
NA	TRBV5-1	TRBJ2-2	few	TGCGCCAGCAGCTTGGGACAGCTAAACACCGGGGAGCTGTTTTTT	CASSLGQLNTGELFF
NA	TRBV24-1	TRBJ1-5	many	TGTGCCACCAGTGATTTTGGGATCAATCAGCCCCAGCATTTT	CATSDFGINQPQHF
TRBD2	TRBV19	TRBJ2-1	NA	TGTGCCAGTAGTATGAGTAGTCGGGCTAGCGGGAGCAATGAGCAGTTCTTC	CASSMSSRASGSNEQFF
NA	TRBV6-6	TRBJ2-1	NA	TGTGCCAGCAGTTACTTGGGCCTAGCGCCCTACAATGAGCAGTTCTTC	CASSYLGLAPYNEQFF
NA	TRBV6-5	TRBJ2-2	NA	TGTGCCAGCAGTTTCACAGGGAGAACCGGGGAGCTGTTTTTT	CASSFTGRTGELFF
TRBD1	TRBV5-1	TRBJ1-1	NA	TGCGCCAGCAGCTTGGGGGACAGGGAGACGAACACTGAAGCTTTCTTT	CASSLGDRETNTEAFF
TRBD1	TRBV12-5	TRBJ2-1	many	TGTGCTAGTGGTTTGGATTTTACCGGGACAGGGCGTTTTGAGCAGTTCTTC	CASGLDFTGTGRFEQFF
NA	TRBV24-1	TRBJ2-5	few	TGTGCCACCAGTTCAGAGTACCAAGAGACCCAGTACTTC	CATSSEYQETQYF
NA	TRBV11-3	TRBJ1-1	few	TGTGCCAGCAGCTTAGAATACGCGGGGAACACTGAAGCTTTCTTT	CASSLEYAGNTEAFF
NA	TRBV7-2	TRBJ2-7	many	TGTGCCAGCAGCTTAGCGTACTCCTACGAGCAGTACTTC	CASSLAYSYEQYF
NA	TRBV28	TRBJ2-7	many	TGTGCCAGCAGTTTAGGGGGACGGATCTACGAGCAGTACTTC	CASSLGGRIYEQYF
TRBD2	TRBV11-2	TRBJ2-1	many	TGTGCCAGCAGCTCCCACCGACTAGCAAGCAATGAGCAGTTCTTC	CASSSHRLASNEQFF
NA	TRBV19	TRBJ1-2	NA	TGTGCCAGTACCGCGACAGAGAATTATGGCTACACCTTC	CASTATENYGYTF
NA	TRBV6-5	TRBJ2-7	many	TGTGCCAGCAGTTACCAGGGGACCTACGAGCAGTACTTC	CASSYQGTYEQYF
TRBD2	TRBV27	TRBJ2-2	few	TGTGCCAGCAGTTTTCGACTAGCGGGATGGGACGGGGAGCTGTTTTTT	CASSFRLAGWDGELFF